One sample yielded the 9 T cell receptor beta chains listed below, sequenced in a study of glioma-infiltrating T cells after dendritic cell vaccination. Clones were sequenced by immunoSEQ multiplex PCR, and TCRdb holds only the in-frame ones, with some missing. The table records tens of thousands of clones, under 90% of them present only once. The time point is: after dendritic cell vaccination, including at tumor progression/relapse. Specimen: blood, collected after dendritic cell vaccination. All receptors derive from a human donor with glioblastoma.

This chain links TRBV14 with TRBJ1-2, with TRBD1 matching over 10 bases. The V segment lost 4 bases and the J segment 7 bases; nucleotides outside the gene matches: 6. The CDR3 covers 14 residues. Germline loops: CDR1 SGHDN, CDR2 FVKESK. The CDR3 reads CASSRDRGHGGYTF. CDR3 nucleotide sequence: TGTGCCAGCAGCCGAGACAGGGGGCATGGTGGCTACACCTTC.

The chain combines TRBV10-3 with TRBJ2-1; TRBD1 might be the D (5 bases). This CDR3 has 12 residues. The germline V gene has CDR1 ENHRY and CDR2 SYGVKD. With 6 bases removed from V and 8 bases from J, the gap between germline ends came to 11 bases. The CDR3 DNA is TGTGCCATCAGCAGACAGAGCGATGAGCAGTTCTTC. Translation: CAISRQSDEQFF.

This clone appeared once. The chain recombines TRBV15 with TRBJ1-5; 7 bases are shared with TRBD1. Germline-derived CDR1 and CDR2 are LNHNV and YYDKDF (reference sequence). The CDR3 covers 14 residues. Germline trimming cut 5 bases from V and 4 bases from J; bases unmatched to any gene: 5. The CDR3 spells CATSPGGGNQPQHF. Written as DNA, the CDR3 is TGTGCCACCAGCCCAGGGGGAGGAAATCAGCCCCAGCATTTT.

As DNA, the CDR3 is TGTGCCAGCAGCTCTAGACCGGGACTAGCGAAAGAGACCCAGTACTTC. Its translation is CASSSRPGLAKETQYF. The chain joins TRBV5-6 to TRBJ2-5; 10 bases align to TRBD2. J was trimmed by 3 bases and V by 3 bases; bases with no gene match: 8. Germline V gene lookup returns CDR1 SGHDT and CDR2 YYEEEE. CDR3 size: 16 residues.

By sample fraction, this clone is medium-sized. V and J are TRBV19 and TRBJ1-2; D may be TRBD1 (5 bases). The CDR3 covers 13 residues. V was clipped by 4 bases and J by 6 bases, with 12 bases between them. Germline V gene sequence: CDR1 LNHDA, CDR2 SQIVND (reference sequence). The CDR3 DNA sequence: TGTGCCAGTAGTAAGTCGGGGGTGAATGGCTACACCTTC. Its translation: CASSKSGVNGYTF.

The rearrangement links TRBV7-3 to TRBJ2-5, with TRBD2 matching over 12 bases. The V segment lost 5 bases and the J segment 2 bases; nucleotides outside the gene matches: 3. Germline CDR1 SGHTA, CDR2 FQGTGA. This CDR3 comprises 15 residues. The CDR3 DNA reads TGTGCCAGCAGCCTAGGACTAGCGGGGCAAGAGACCCAGTACTTC. It encodes CASSLGLAGQETQYF.

The chain recombines TRBV27 with TRBJ2-1, with 13 bases lining up with TRBD2. The germline V gene has CDR1 MNHEY and CDR2 SMNVEV (reference sequence). V was pared by 6 bases and J by 9 bases, with 11 bases of the junction left unmatched. CDR3 length: 16 amino acids. This CDR3 is CASRSELAGGRGEQFF. The CDR3 DNA reads as TGTGCCAGCAGGTCTGAACTAGCGGGGGGGCGGGGTGAGCAGTTCTTC.

The rearrangement uses TRBV6-6 and TRBJ2-2, with 11 bases lining up with TRBD1. CDR3 length equals 15 residues. Germline V gene lookup returns CDR1 MNHNY and CDR2 SVGAGI (reference sequence). The V segment lost 7 bases and the J segment 5 bases; nucleotides outside the gene matches: 6. The CDR3 nucleotides are TGTGCCAGCAAAGGTGGACAGGGGGCGACCGGGGAGCTGTTTTTT. Translating it yields CASKGGQGATGELFF.

The J gene is TRBJ1-5, the V gene TRBV28; TRBD1 is a possible D gene (6 bases). Germline CDR1 is MDHEN and CDR2 is SYDVKM. The V end was cut by 6 bases, the J end by 6 bases, with 12 bases between. The length of the CDR3 is 13 residues. DNA of the CDR3: TGTGCCAGCAGCCGTACAGGGACTCAGCCCCAGCATTTT. This encodes CASSRTGTQPQHF.